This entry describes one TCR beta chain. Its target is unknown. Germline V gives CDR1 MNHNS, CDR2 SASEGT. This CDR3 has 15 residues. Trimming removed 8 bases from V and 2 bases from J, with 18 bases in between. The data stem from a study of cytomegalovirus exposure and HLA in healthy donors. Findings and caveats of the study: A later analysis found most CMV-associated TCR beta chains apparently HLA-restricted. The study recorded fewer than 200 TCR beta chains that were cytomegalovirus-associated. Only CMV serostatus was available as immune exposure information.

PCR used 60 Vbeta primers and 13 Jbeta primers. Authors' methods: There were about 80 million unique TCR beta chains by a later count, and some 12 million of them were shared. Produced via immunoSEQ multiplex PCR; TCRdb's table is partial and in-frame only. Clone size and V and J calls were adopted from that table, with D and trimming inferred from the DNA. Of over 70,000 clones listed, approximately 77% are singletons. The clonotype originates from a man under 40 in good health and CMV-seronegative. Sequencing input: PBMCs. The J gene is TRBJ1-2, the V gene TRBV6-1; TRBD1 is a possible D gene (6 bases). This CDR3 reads CASQIGGSINYGYTF. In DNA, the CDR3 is TGTGCCAGCCAAATTGGGGGCTCGATAAACTATGGCTACACCTTC.